Presented here are 20 T cell receptor beta chains from one specimen sequenced in a study of blood T cell repertoires in COVID-19. Only in-frame clones appear in the TCRdb table, and some are missing; sequencing was by immunoSEQ multiplex PCR. The table includes approximately 490,000 clones, about 90% detected once. Sequenced input: PBMCs or T cells enriched from blood (not recorded which). Receptors were obtained from a woman between 18 and 29 years old who had recovered from COVID-19.

The table lists this clone with a count of one. This chain connects TRBV2 to TRBJ2-5; 8 bases align to TRBD1. After removal of 3 bases from V and 1 base from J, the junction contained 13 bases not matched to a gene. Germline V gene sequence: CDR1 SNHLY, CDR2 FYNNEI. This CDR3 comprises 18 residues. CDR3 in DNA: TGTGCCAGCAGTGACCCCGAGAACGACAGGGGTGGCCAAGAGACCCAGTACTTC. Protein product: CASSDPENDRGGQETQYF.

V gene TRBV5-1 combines with J gene TRBJ2-5; D ambiguous. The germline V and J ends were trimmed by 0 bases and 2 bases, with 8 bases remaining between them. The germline CDR1 and CDR2 sequences are SGHRS and YFSETQ. This CDR3 comprises 14 residues. CDR3 in amino acids: CASSLAPPQETQYF. As DNA, the CDR3 is TGCGCCAGCAGCTTGGCCCCCCCGCAAGAGACCCAGTACTTC.

The chain is built from TRBV2 and TRBJ1-1; TRBD1 matches 9 bases. Germline V gene data show CDR1 as SNHLY and CDR2 as FYNNEI. After removal of 5 bases from V and 3 bases from J, the junction contained 4 bases not matched to a gene. The CDR3 totals 14 residues. The CDR3 DNA follows: TGTGCCAGCAGTATACAGGGGGCGGACACTGAAGCTTTCTTT. Its protein is CASSIQGADTEAFF.

The chain has TRBV2 and TRBJ1-1; 9 positions agree with TRBD1. CDR3 length: 16 residues. With V trimmed by 4 bases and J by 0 bases, 6 bases remained unmatched. Germline CDR1 and CDR2: SNHLY and FYNNEI. This CDR3 reads CASSVTTGGMNTEAFF. The CDR3 coding sequence is TGTGCCAGCAGTGTTACAACAGGGGGCATGAACACTGAAGCTTTCTTT.

The CDR3 sequence: CATRDTGNTIYF. The CDR3 DNA reads TGTGCCACCAGGGACACCGGAAACACCATATATTTT. The genes are TRBV7-9 and TRBJ1-3, with D perhaps matching TRBD1 (6 bases). Trimming took off 10 bases at V and 4 bases at J, with 11 bases between the two ends. The germline CDR1 and CDR2 sequences are SEHNR and FQNEAQ (reference sequence). CDR3 length equals 12 residues.

This sequence joins TRBV10-3 and TRBJ1-2; 8 bases are shared with TRBD1. CDR1 and CDR2 (germline): ENHRY, SYGVKD. The CDR3 spans 13 residues. The trim removed 6 bases at V and 7 bases at J, leaving 7 bases unmatched. CDR3 sequence: CAISQDREGGYTF. The CDR3 DNA reads as TGTGCCATCAGCCAGGACAGGGAAGGTGGCTACACCTTC.

The V call is TRBV12-5, the J call TRBJ1-5, with 7 bases that match TRBD1. CDR1 and CDR2 from the germline V gene are LGHNT and FRNRAP. With 8 bases clipped from V and 6 bases from J, the junction kept 10 bases outside the gene matches. The CDR3 extends over 14 amino acids. DNA of the CDR3: TGTGCTAGTCGTACAGGGGAAAATGGTCAGCCCCAGCATTTT. Encoded protein: CASRTGENGQPQHF.

The genes are TRBV12-3 or TRBV12-4 and TRBJ2-1; TRBD1 agrees at 7 bases. The CDR3 runs to 13 residues. With V trimmed by 8 bases and J by 6 bases, 7 bases remained unmatched. The CDR3 is CASRQGLGNEQFF. The CDR3 DNA sequence: TGTGCCAGCCGACAGGGCCTGGGCAATGAGCAGTTCTTC.

The rearrangement links TRBV28 to TRBJ1-5, with 8 bases fitting TRBD1. The J segment lost 5 bases and the V segment lost 2 bases, leaving 2 bases of the junction unmatched. This CDR3 contains 14 residues. Per germline, CDR1 MDHEN and CDR2 SYDVKM. CDR3 DNA sequence: TGTGCCAGCAGTTTAGGGACAGGATATCAGCCCCAGCATTTT. This translates into CASSLGTGYQPQHF.

This chain links TRBV25-1 with TRBJ2-5, with D perhaps TRBD1 (6 bases). This CDR3 is built from 17 residues. V dropped 2 bases and J dropped 2 bases, with 18 bases sitting between them. From germline, CDR1 is MGHDK and CDR2 SYGVNS. In DNA, the CDR3 is TGTGCCAGCAGTGAAAGTGCCTCTGAGGACAGTCAAGAGACCCAGTACTTC. It specifies CASSESASEDSQETQYF.

To note about this clone: This sample also contains other DNA sequences that code for the same CDR3. V gene TRBV12-3 or TRBV12-4 combines with J gene TRBJ1-1, with D possibly TRBD1 on 5 matching bases. V was trimmed by 3 bases and J by 3 bases, leaving 8 bases between them. This CDR3 spans 13 amino acids. The CDR3 DNA sequence: TGTGCCAGCAGTTTGGGCAGGGACACTGAAGCTTTCTTT. Translated: CASSLGRDTEAFF.

The rearrangement links TRBV9 to TRBJ2-5, with 10 bases matching TRBD2. This CDR3 region has 18 residues. The junction had 8 bases not matched to a gene; V was cut back by 0 bases and J by 0 bases. Germline V lookup: CDR1 SGDLS, CDR2 YYNGEE. CDR3 DNA: TGTGCCAGCAGCGTAGGGCTAGCGGGGGTTCTGTACCAAGAGACCCAGTACTTC. Its translation is CASSVGLAGVLYQETQYF. Variable domain in full (rest from reference TRBV9 and TRBJ2-5): DSGVTQTPKHLITATGQRVTLRCSPRSGDLSVYWYQQSLDQGLQFLIQYYNGEERAKGNILERFSAQQFPDLHSELNLSSLELGDSALYFCASSVGLAGVLYQETQYFGPGTRLLVL.

This sequence joins TRBV5-1 and TRBJ2-3; maybe TRBD2 (6 bases). Trimming cost V 4 bases and J 0 bases, with 15 bases left between them. The CDR3 covers 16 residues. Per the germline V gene, CDR1 is SGHRS and CDR2 is YFSETQ. DNA for the CDR3: TGCGCCAGCAGCGGCGGGACTCGATCTAGCACAGATACGCAGTATTTT. As protein: CASSGGTRSSTDTQYF.

There are a few counts of this clone. V is TRBV5-5 and J is TRBJ2-7, with 7 bases that match TRBD1. V lost 0 bases to trimming and J lost 4 bases; unmatched junction nucleotides: 7. The germline CDR1 and CDR2 sequences are SGHKS and YYEKEE (reference sequence). CDR3 length: 15 residues. This CDR3 reads CASSLGTGSSYEQYF. The CDR3 DNA reads as TGTGCCAGCAGCTTGGGGACAGGTTCGTCGTACGAGCAGTACTTC.

The table lists this clone with a count of one. The chain joins TRBV7-2 to TRBJ2-1, with TRBD1 identical over 7 bases. With 2 bases clipped from V and 3 bases from J, the junction kept 4 bases outside the gene matches. There are 15 residues in the CDR3. The germline V gene encodes CDR1 SGHTA and CDR2 FQGNSA. In DNA, the CDR3 is TGTGCCAGCAGCTTAACAGGGGCAGGCTACAATGAGCAGTTCTTC. Its translation is CASSLTGAGYNEQFF.

V usage is TRBV24-1 and J usage is TRBJ1-1, with D unresolved. CDR3 size: 13 residues. Germline lookup yields CDR1 KGHDR and CDR2 SFDVKD. V lost 9 bases and J 1 base, leaving 11 bases between the germline ends. CDR3 nucleotide sequence: TGTGCCACCCGAAACCTGAGGAACACTGAAGCTTTCTTT. This sequence encodes CATRNLRNTEAFF.

The chain links TRBV19 to TRBJ2-3; D may be TRBD2 (5 bases). V was trimmed by 6 bases and J by 4 bases, leaving 17 bases between them. Germline V gives CDR1 LNHDA, CDR2 SQIVND (reference sequence). CDR3 size: 15 residues. The CDR3 reads CASRGPSLPPDTQYF. The CDR3 DNA sequence: TGTGCCAGTAGAGGCCCTAGCCTGCCCCCAGATACGCAGTATTTT.

This clone was picked up a small number of times. This chain links TRBV2 with TRBJ1-1; 10 bases fit TRBD1. This CDR3 has 14 residues. Losses at the gene ends were 7 bases for V and 5 bases for J; bases not matched to a gene: 7. The germline V gene has CDR1 SNHLY and CDR2 FYNNEI. Here the CDR3 reads CASKPDRGSTEAFF. The CDR3 DNA reads TGTGCCAGCAAGCCGGACAGGGGGAGTACTGAAGCTTTCTTT. Variable domain in full (rest from reference TRBV2 and TRBJ1-1): EPEVTQTPSHQVTQMGQEVILRCVPISNHLYFYWYRQILGQKVEFLVSFYNNEISEKSEIFDDQFSVERPDGSNFTLKIRSTKLEDSAMYFCASKPDRGSTEAFFGQGTRLTVV.

The rearrangement uses TRBV4-1 and TRBJ1-6; 9 nucleotides line up with TRBD1. Germline trimming cut 4 bases from V and 5 bases from J; bases unmatched to any gene: 9. The CDR3 has 17 amino acids. CDR1 is MGHRA and CDR2 is YSYEKL in the germline V gene. DNA of the CDR3: TGCGCCAGCAGCCTATTACCCGGGACAGGGAATAATTCACCCCTCCACTTT. It translates to CASSLLPGTGNNSPLHF.

This clone showed up just a few times. V and J are TRBV30 and TRBJ2-7, with 7 nucleotides matching TRBD1. V lost 8 bases and J lost 4; bases outside the gene matches: 5. Germline CDR1 reads GTSNPN; CDR2 reads SVGIG (reference sequence). This CDR3 is built from 11 residues. Written as DNA, the CDR3 is TGTGCCGGCCAGGGGGAATACGAGCAGTACTTC. Residues: CAGQGEYEQYF. The full variable domain, completed using reference TRBV30 and TRBJ2-7, is SQTIHQWPATLVQPVGSPLSLECTVEGTSNPNLYWYRQAAGRGLQLLFYSVGIGQISSEVPQNLSASRPQDRQFILSSKKLLLSDSGFYLCAGQGEYEQYFGPGTRLTVT.